This passage covers 13 T cell receptor beta chains from one sample sequenced in a study of beta chain features in type 1 diabetes. The sequenced template was cDNA made from the entire isolated RNA. Profiling relied on immunoSEQ multiplex PCR, and the TCRdb table lists in-frame clones only, not all of them. The sample has almost 350,000 clones; roughly 8% are singletons. The source material was central memory CD4+ T cells from blood. The receptors shown here come from a woman under 30 in good health.

This chain connects TRBV7-6 to TRBJ2-7; D is perhaps TRBD2 (6 bases). CDR1 is SGHVS, CDR2 FNYEAQ, per germline. Trimming removed 5 bases at V and 2 bases at J, with 16 bases between. This CDR3 is 15 amino acids long. This chain's CDR3 is CASSGQPGTAYEQYF. Written as DNA, the CDR3 is TGTGCCAGCAGCGGGCAACCCGGGACTGCCTACGAGCAGTACTTC.

In this sample, this clone turned up a few times. This chain connects TRBV27 to TRBJ2-2, with no clear D. There are 15 residues in the CDR3. With 2 bases removed from V and 0 bases from J, the gap between germline ends came to 7 bases. Germline V gives CDR1 MNHEY, CDR2 SMNVEV (reference sequence). DNA of the CDR3: TGTGCCAGCAGTTTACAGATTTCGAACACCGGGGAGCTGTTTTTT. Its translation is CASSLQISNTGELFF.

The rearrangement uses TRBV9 and TRBJ1-1; the D gene is possibly TRBD1 (5 bases). This CDR3 is 13 amino acids long. Deletions cut 2 bases from V and 1 base from J, with 6 bases between. Germline CDR1 SGDLS, CDR2 YYNGEE. The CDR3 DNA sequence: TGTGCCAGCAGCGTCGACAGGAACACTGAAGCTTTCTTT. Amino acid sequence: CASSVDRNTEAFF.

The V and J genes are TRBV7-6 and TRBJ2-3; possible D gene TRBD1, 6 bases. V was trimmed by 9 bases and J by 0 bases, leaving 10 bases between them. The CDR3 contains 13 residues. Germline V gene data show CDR1 as SGHVS and CDR2 as FNYEAQ. The CDR3 DNA is TGTGCCAGTTGTAGGGGGAGCACAGATACGCAGTATTTT. It translates to CASCRGSTDTQYF.

This clone was detected only a few times. The gene calls are TRBV7-2 and TRBJ2-5; D might be TRBD2 (6 bases). With 5 bases removed from V and 5 bases from J, the gap between germline ends came to 18 bases. Looked up from germline, CDR1 is SGHTA and CDR2 is FQGNSA. The CDR3 is 15 residues long. The chain's CDR3 is CASSPPTIRGETQYF. The CDR3 nucleotides read TGTGCCAGCAGCCCACCAACAATCCGGGGGGAGACCCAGTACTTC. Combining the CDR3 with reference TRBV7-2 and TRBJ2-5 gives the whole variable domain GAGVSQSPSNKVTEKGKDVELRCDPISGHTALYWYRQSLGQGLEFLIYFQGNSAPDKSGLPSDRFSAERTGGSVSTLTIQRTQQEDSAVYLCASSPPTIRGETQYFGPGTRLLVL.

The chain couples TRBV7-2 to TRBJ2-2; 12 nucleotides align to TRBD2. V gave up 5 bases and J gave up 8 bases; unmatched junction bases: 6. This CDR3 region has 15 residues. Germline CDR1 SGHTA, CDR2 FQGNSA. CDR3 loop: CASSPGTSGLGELFF. Written as DNA, the CDR3 is TGTGCCAGCAGCCCAGGGACTAGCGGGTTGGGGGAGCTGTTTTTT.

This clone was seen a few times. This specimen includes other DNA sequences encoding the same CDR3. The J gene is TRBJ2-5, the V gene TRBV5-1; TRBD2 matches 15 bases. CDR3 length equals 17 residues. Unmatched junction bases numbered 7, after V lost 4 bases and J lost 3 bases. Germline lookup yields CDR1 SGHRS and CDR2 YFSETQ. The CDR3: CASSRTSGRAGEETQYF. The CDR3, as DNA: TGCGCCAGCAGCCGGACTAGCGGGAGGGCCGGGGAAGAGACCCAGTACTTC.

In this sample, this clone turned up many times. The chain joins TRBV7-2 to TRBJ1-2; the D gene is possibly TRBD1 (6 bases). In germline, CDR1 is SGHTA, CDR2 FQGNSA. The CDR3 spans 13 residues. Trimming stripped 0 bases from V and 6 bases from J, with 8 bases between. CDR3 in DNA: TGTGCCAGCAGCTTAGCTTCAGGGGATGGCTACACCTTC. It translates to CASSLASGDGYTF.

This clone turned up a few times. This rearrangement joins TRBV15 to TRBJ2-7, with TRBD1 as a possible D gene (6 bases). V was pared by 0 bases and J by 3 bases, with 12 bases between. The CDR3 covers 15 residues. The germline CDR1 and CDR2 sequences are LNHNV and YYDKDF (reference sequence). This chain's CDR3 is CATSRDRIQGYEQYF. For the CDR3, the DNA is TGTGCCACCAGCAGAGACCGGATACAGGGCTACGAGCAGTACTTC. Using reference TRBV15 and TRBJ2-7 for the parts outside the CDR3, the full variable domain is DAMVIQNPRYQVTQFGKPVTLSCSQTLNHNVMYWYQQKSSQAPKLLFHYYDKDFNNEADTPDNFQSRRPNTSFCFLDIRSPGLGDTAMYLCATSRDRIQGYEQYFGPGTRLTVT.

This clone came up a few times. J is TRBJ1-2 and V is TRBV2, with TRBD1 matching 9 bases. This CDR3 contains 14 residues. V gave up 7 bases and J gave up 7 bases; unmatched junction bases: 10. Germline V gene sequence: CDR1 SNHLY, CDR2 FYNNEI. The CDR3 reads CASNRDREVGGYTF. The DNA of the CDR3 is TGTGCCAGCAACCGGGACAGGGAGGTCGGTGGCTACACCTTC.

This clone was recorded a few times. It is likely a read error: a sequence one base away is far more abundant. Other DNA sequences in the same sample also yield this CDR3. The V gene is TRBV7-2, the J gene TRBJ1-3; D not resolved. Germline V CDR1 and CDR2: SGHTA, FQGNSA. The CDR3 spans 15 residues. Trimming took off 5 bases at V and 0 bases at J, with 11 bases between the two ends. The CDR3 spells CASSSSSVSGNTIYF. In DNA, the CDR3 is TGTGCCAGCAGCAGCAGCTCAGTCTCTGGAAACACCATATATTTT.

Turning to this clone: Other nucleotide sequences in the sample specify the same CDR3. The chain employs TRBV5-1 and TRBJ2-1; D call uncertain. The CDR3 consists of 13 residues. Trimming shortened V by 0 bases and J by 4 bases, and 5 bases separated the two germline ends. Germline V gene lookup returns CDR1 SGHRS and CDR2 YFSETQ. The CDR3 is CASSLGYYNEQFF. The CDR3 DNA sequence: TGCGCCAGCAGCTTGGGGTATTACAATGAGCAGTTCTTC.

This clone occurred a few times. This chain uses TRBV29-1 with TRBJ1-1, with D hard to call. The germline gives CDR1 SQVTM, CDR2 ANQGSEA. Trimming took off 5 bases at V and 2 bases at J, with 12 bases between the two ends. The CDR3 covers 13 residues. CDR3 coding DNA: TGCAGCGTTCGCCCGACTCCCAACACTGAAGCTTTCTTT. This encodes CSVRPTPNTEAFF.